What follows are 30 T cell receptor beta chains derived from one specimen sequenced in a study of blood T cell repertoires in COVID-19. Clones were read by immunoSEQ multiplex PCR, and TCRdb kept only the in-frame ones, dropping some. The repertoire holds 250,000 to 350,000 clones, about 89% seen once, with around an eighth in the top ten. The sequenced sample was peripheral blood. These receptors came from a woman between 55 and 75 years old with acute or convalescent COVID-19.

The chain couples TRBV30 to TRBJ2-7, with 7 bases fitting TRBD1. Germline V CDR1 and CDR2: GTSNPN, SVGIG (reference sequence). The CDR3 consists of 15 residues. Losses at the gene ends were 4 bases for V and 1 base for J; bases not matched to a gene: 10. Here the CDR3 reads CAWTLNRDRSYEQYF. As DNA, the CDR3 is TGTGCCTGGACCCTGAACCGGGACAGATCCTACGAGCAGTACTTC.

The chain uses TRBV6-2 or TRBV6-3 and TRBJ1-2; D may be TRBD1 (5 bases). Per the germline V gene, CDR1 is MNHEY and CDR2 is SVGEGT. Trimming removed 6 bases from V and 5 bases from J, with 16 bases in between. The CDR3 totals 14 residues. The CDR3 loop reads CASSSARAGYGYTF. Here the CDR3 DNA reads TGTGCCAGCAGCTCCGCCAGGGCTGGATATGGCTACACCTTC.

The chain is built from TRBV5-4 and TRBJ2-3; D not certain. V was clipped by 0 bases and J by 4 bases, with 15 bases between them. This CDR3 contains 16 residues. Germline V CDR1 and CDR2: SGHNT, YYREEE (reference sequence). The CDR3 here is CASSLASRSAPDTQYF. CDR3 nucleotide sequence: TGTGCCAGCAGCTTGGCCTCCCGTAGTGCCCCAGATACGCAGTATTTT.

The CDR3 coding sequence is TGTGCCATCAGTGAGGCCCAGGGGGCTAACTATGGCTACACCTTC. It encodes CAISEAQGANYGYTF. This chain uses TRBV10-3 with TRBJ1-2; 7 bases fit TRBD1. The CDR3 loop spans 15 amino acids. The V gene end was trimmed by 2 bases and the J gene end by 0 bases; junction bases not matched to a gene: 3. Germline lookup yields CDR1 ENHRY and CDR2 SYGVKD.

In its sample, this clone was seen once. At one end the junction does not follow the germline gene, possibly because of a read error. The chain recombines TRBV12-3 or TRBV12-4 with TRBJ1-4; D unresolved. CDR3 size: 11 residues. Here the CDR3 reads CASRLEERLFF. The DNA for the CDR3 is TGTGCCAGCAGGTTGGAGGAAAGACTGTTTTTT.

The CDR3 is CASSPQTGQGMNTEAFF. The CDR3 DNA reads TGTGCCAGCTCACCACAAACGGGACAGGGGATGAACACTGAAGCTTTCTTT. The chain carries TRBV18 and TRBJ1-1, with TRBD1 matching 10 bases. V lost 1 base, J lost 0 bases, and 5 bases stayed unmatched. Germline V gene sequence: CDR1 KGHSH, CDR2 LQKENI. The CDR3 is 17 amino acids.

V and J are TRBV14 and TRBJ1-2; 10 positions agree with TRBD1. Germline V CDR1 and CDR2: SGHDN, FVKESK. CDR3 size: 14 residues. V trimming: 4 bases; J trimming: 6 bases; junction bases outside the gene matches: 5. CDR3 sequence reads: CASSPGQGFHGYTF. DNA of the CDR3: TGTGCCAGCAGCCCGGGACAGGGGTTCCATGGCTACACCTTC. Together with reference TRBV14 and TRBJ1-2, the CDR3 gives the full variable domain: EAGVTQFPSHSVIEKGQTVTLRCDPISGHDNLYWYRRVMGKEIKFLLHFVKESKQDESGMPNNRFLAERTGGTYSTLKVQPAELEDSGVYFCASSPGQGFHGYTFGSGTRLTVV.

The chain employs TRBV6-5 and TRBJ1-1; 7 bases match TRBD1. Unmatched junction bases numbered 7, after V lost 2 bases and J lost 4 bases. Germline V CDR1 and CDR2: MNHEY, SVGAGI. The CDR3 loop spans 15 amino acids. CDR3 protein: CASSYLQGIPTEAFF. In nucleotides, the CDR3 is TGTGCCAGCAGTTACCTACAGGGGATTCCCACTGAAGCTTTCTTT.

This clone turned up a few times. The sample contains more than one DNA sequence encoding this CDR3. The J gene is TRBJ2-7, the V gene TRBV10-3; TRBD1 matches 7 bases. The J segment lost 3 bases and the V segment lost 4 bases, leaving 9 bases of the junction unmatched. The length of the CDR3 is 15 residues. Germline V lookup: CDR1 ENHRY, CDR2 SYGVKD. The CDR3 nucleotides read TGTGCCATCAGTGGGGGACGGGGACAGAACTACGAGCAGTACTTC. As protein: CAISGGRGQNYEQYF.

This chain joins TRBV4-2 and TRBJ2-1; D is ambiguous. The CDR3 has 17 residues. In germline, CDR1 is LGHNA, CDR2 YNFKEQ. The V end was cut by 0 bases, the J end by 0 bases, with 12 bases between. The CDR3 protein is CASSQDQTMSSYNEQFF. In DNA form, the CDR3 reads TGTGCCAGCAGCCAAGATCAGACAATGAGCTCCTACAATGAGCAGTTCTTC.

The chain couples TRBV13 to TRBJ2-7; D is unclear. Trimming shortened V by 3 bases and J by 6 bases, and 9 bases separated the two germline ends. This CDR3 spans 12 amino acids. Germline lookup yields CDR1 PRHDT and CDR2 FYEKMQ (reference sequence). CDR3 sequence (DNA): TGTGCCAGCAGCTTGGGCGCGTCCGAGCAGTACTTC. Amino acid sequence: CASSLGASEQYF.

The CDR3 DNA follows: TGTGCCAGCAGATCGGCGGGACTACGACCCTACGAGCAGTACTTC. It is translated as CASRSAGLRPYEQYF. The chain employs TRBV27 and TRBJ2-7; 7 bases are a match to TRBD2. The ends lost 6 bases at V and 2 bases at J; junction bases unmatched: 10. The germline V gene has CDR1 MNHEY and CDR2 SMNVEV (reference sequence). This CDR3 spans 15 amino acids.

This chain joins TRBV5-1 and TRBJ1-2, with 8 bases that match TRBD1. V was clipped by 3 bases and J by 4 bases; unmatched bases: 14. Per the germline V gene, CDR1 is SGHRS and CDR2 is YFSETQ. The CDR3 sequence is 17 residues long. The chain's CDR3 is CASSSGQGELRGYGYTF. The CDR3, as DNA: TGCGCCAGCAGCTCTGGACAGGGAGAGCTCAGAGGCTATGGCTACACCTTC. Drawing the rest from reference TRBV5-1 and TRBJ1-2, the complete variable domain is KAGVTQTPRYLIKTRGQQVTLSCSPISGHRSVSWYQQTPGQGLQFLFEYFSETQRNKGNFPGRFSGRQFSNSRSEMNVSTLELGDSALYLCASSSGQGELRGYGYTFGSGTRLTVV.

The J gene is TRBJ1-1, the V gene TRBV29-1; D is uncertain. Germline V gene lookup returns CDR1 SQVTM and CDR2 ANQGSEA. The germline V and J ends were trimmed by 7 bases and 3 bases, with 9 bases remaining between them. This CDR3 is 11 amino acids long. The CDR3: CSGTRDTEAFF. The CDR3, as DNA: TGCAGCGGGACGAGGGACACTGAAGCTTTCTTT.

J is TRBJ1-3 and V is TRBV25-1; maybe TRBD1 (6 bases). This CDR3 has 15 residues. CDR1 and CDR2 (germline): MGHDK, SYGVNS. Trimming removed 5 bases from V and 4 bases from J, with 15 bases in between. CDR3 coding DNA: TGTGCCAGCAGTCAAACAGGGACGGGGGGAAACACCATATATTTT. Translated: CASSQTGTGGNTIYF.

This clone has a handful of counts. J is TRBJ1-4 and V is TRBV5-1; a possible D gene is TRBD1 (5 bases). Between the trimmed V and J ends, which lost 6 bases and 0 bases, there was a span of 18 bases. CDR1 and CDR2 from the germline V gene are SGHRS and YFSETQ. The CDR3 has 17 residues. CDR3 DNA: TGCGCCAGCAAGGTTGGGGCAGGAAGTGCAACTAATGAAAAACTGTTTTTT. As protein: CASKVGAGSATNEKLFF.

The chain links TRBV4-2 to TRBJ1-5; 10 nucleotides line up with TRBD1. Germline V CDR1 and CDR2: LGHNA, YNFKEQ. This CDR3 is 16 amino acids long. The trim removed 3 bases at V and 6 bases at J, leaving 8 bases unmatched. CDR3 DNA: TGTGCCAGCAGCCATGGTGGACAGGGGGGATTTCAGCCCCAGCATTTT. Its protein is CASSHGGQGGFQPQHF.

V is TRBV18 and J is TRBJ2-6, with a weak D call TRBD1 (6 bases). The CDR3 is made up of 15 amino acids. Germline V gene data show CDR1 as KGHSH and CDR2 as LQKENI. V dropped 5 bases and J dropped 4 bases, with 12 bases sitting between them. CDR3 protein: CASSLQGSGANVLTF. For the CDR3, the DNA is TGTGCCAGCTCATTACAGGGTTCCGGGGCCAACGTCCTGACTTTC.

The rearrangement joins TRBV2 to TRBJ1-1; 9 bases match TRBD1. Germline V CDR1 and CDR2: SNHLY, FYNNEI. V shed 2 bases and J 3 bases; nucleotides not matched to a gene: 4. There are 15 residues in the CDR3. As DNA, the CDR3 is TGTGCCAGCAGTGAACTAGGACAGGGGTACACTGAAGCTTTCTTT. Protein product: CASSELGQGYTEAFF.

This chain links TRBV4-3 with TRBJ1-5; D call uncertain. The V and J ends lost 1 base and 5 bases respectively, with 9 bases between them. The CDR3 runs 14 residues. CDR1 is LGHNA, CDR2 YSLEER, per germline. Written as DNA, the CDR3 is TGCGCCAGCAGCCAAGGCGGAAAAGATCAGCCCCAGCATTTT. Protein sequence: CASSQGGKDQPQHF.

A few counts support this clone. V is TRBV27 and J is TRBJ1-5; TRBD1 matches 10 bases. CDR3 length: 15 residues. V lost 5 bases and J lost 4; bases outside the gene matches: 5. Looked up from germline, CDR1 is MNHEY and CDR2 is SMNVEV (reference sequence). DNA of the CDR3: TGTGCCAGCAGTGAGACAGGGGGCGGTAATCAGCCCCAGCATTTT. This sequence encodes CASSETGGGNQPQHF.

The V and J genes are TRBV7-9 and TRBJ2-5; 8 nucleotides match TRBD2. J was trimmed by 2 bases and V by 7 bases; bases with no gene match: 3. CDR3 length equals 13 residues. The germline V gene has CDR1 SEHNR and CDR2 FQNEAQ (reference sequence). CDR3 loop: CASTRGGQETQYF. The CDR3 bases are TGTGCCAGCACACGGGGGGGACAAGAGACCCAGTACTTC.

The J gene is TRBJ1-1, the V gene TRBV15; perhaps TRBD1 as D (5 bases). This CDR3 is built from 13 residues. Germline V gene lookup returns CDR1 LNHNV and CDR2 YYDKDF (reference sequence). The V end lost 8 bases, the J end lost 0 bases, and 10 bases lay between the germline ends. CDR3 region: CATCWGVNTEAFF. The CDR3 DNA is TGTGCCACCTGCTGGGGGGTGAACACTGAAGCTTTCTTT.

This rearrangement joins TRBV30 to TRBJ1-1; a possible D gene is TRBD1 (6 bases). This CDR3 contains 13 residues. Trimming shortened V by 5 bases and J by 0 bases, and 10 bases separated the two germline ends. From germline, CDR1 is GTSNPN and CDR2 SVGIG (reference sequence). The CDR3 is CAWAGAVNTEAFF. In DNA, the CDR3 is TGTGCCTGGGCAGGGGCTGTGAACACTGAAGCTTTCTTT.

As DNA, the CDR3 is TGTGCCAGCAGCCCGGGGAAGTATAGCAATCAGCCCCAGCATTTT. Translated, it gives CASSPGKYSNQPQHF. The chain couples TRBV7-9 to TRBJ1-5; D gene ambiguous. The CDR3 spans 15 residues. Per germline, CDR1 SEHNR and CDR2 FQNEAQ (reference sequence). V gave up 5 bases and J gave up 0 bases, with 11 bases separating them.

The chain is built from TRBV5-5 and TRBJ1-1; perhaps TRBD1 as D (5 bases). The CDR3 loop spans 14 amino acids. The germline V gene encodes CDR1 SGHKS and CDR2 YYEKEE (reference sequence). The V end was cut by 4 bases, the J end by 0 bases, with 10 bases between. Here the CDR3 reads CASSPTEMNTEAFF. The CDR3 DNA follows: TGTGCCAGCAGCCCGACAGAAATGAACACTGAAGCTTTCTTT.

The chain employs TRBV29-1 and TRBJ1-3, with D unclear. V was clipped by 7 bases and J by 3 bases, with 10 bases between them. The CDR3 has 12 residues. The germline V gene has CDR1 SQVTM and CDR2 ANQGSEA. CDR3 region: CSAGSFGNTIYF. For the CDR3, the DNA is TGCAGCGCCGGGAGTTTTGGAAACACCATATATTTT.

In its sample, this clone was seen once. V and J are TRBV28 and TRBJ1-6, with TRBD1 matching 9 bases. The CDR3 runs 13 residues. Trimming at V came to 7 bases and at J to 9 bases, leaving 4 bases not matched to a gene. In germline, CDR1 is MDHEN, CDR2 SYDVKM. CDR3 residues: CASTGTGISPLHF. DNA for the CDR3: TGTGCCAGCACTGGGACAGGGATTTCACCCCTCCACTTT.

The rearrangement joins TRBV11-1 to TRBJ2-6, with TRBD1 matching over 11 bases. CDR1 and CDR2 from the germline V gene are SGHAT and FQDESV (reference sequence). The V and J ends lost 8 bases and 3 bases, in that order; junction bases with no gene match: 3. The CDR3 loop spans 15 amino acids. In DNA form, the CDR3 reads TGTGCCAGCGGACAGGGGGCAGATGGGGCCAACGTCCTGACTTTC. Translating gives CASGQGADGANVLTF.

This rearrangement joins TRBV7-6 to TRBJ1-1; 9 bases line up with TRBD1. V shed 6 bases and J 7 bases; nucleotides not matched to a gene: 12. Germline V CDR1 and CDR2: SGHVS, FNYEAQ. The CDR3 contains 15 residues. The CDR3 region has the DNA TGTGCCAGCAGTCGTGACAGGGGGGGCCCCTATGAAGCTTTCTTT. It yields the protein CASSRDRGGPYEAFF.